This TCR beta chain was documented in a study of chemoradiotherapy in HPV16-positive cancers. Profiled with immunoSEQ multiplex PCR; TCRdb holds only in-frame clones, not every one. The sample holds 30,000 to 45,000 clones; 80% are singletons and the top ten take 3% to 4%. The CDR3 has 16 residues. Germline V CDR1 and CDR2: SGHTA, FQGNSA. With V trimmed by 5 bases and J by 4 bases, 9 bases remained unmatched. This clone showed up just a few times. The gene calls are TRBV7-2 and TRBJ2-7, with 12 bases identical to TRBD2. The clonotype originates from a human donor with HPV-associated anogenital cancer. The sample was blood, taken from a patient who underwent chemoradiotherapy. The CDR3 DNA sequence: TGTGCCAGCAGCCCCGCTAGCGGGGGGGCCGGGTACGAGCAGTACTTC. This sequence encodes CASSPASGGAGYEQYF.